The clone carrying this TCR beta chain was observed a single time. The antigen is not known. These data originate in a study of cytomegalovirus exposure and HLA in healthy donors. The CDR3 has 17 amino acids. CDR1 and CDR2 from the germline V gene are SGHDT and YYEEEE. With 0 bases clipped from V and 2 bases from J, the junction kept 8 bases outside the gene matches. Findings of the study overall: Productive rates of about 90% or about 30% were seen for most TCR beta V segments in an earlier analysis. Later analysis suggested most CMV-associated TCR beta chains were HLA-restricted. Later work associated roughly 17,000 TCR beta sequences with HLA alleles at 0.05 false discovery rate.

The PCR contained 60 Vbeta and 13 Jbeta primers. TCRdb keeps only in-frame clones here, not all; method: immunoSEQ multiplex PCR. The data show under 95,000 clones, approximately 75% seen once. The sequence was obtained from a woman aged 40 to 49 in good health and CMV-seropositive. Input material: PBMCs. The rearrangement links TRBV5-6 to TRBJ1-5, with 7 bases lining up with TRBD1. The CDR3 here is CASSLGPPTGGNQPQHF. DNA for the CDR3: TGTGCCAGCAGCTTGGGCCCTCCTACAGGGGGCAATCAGCCCCAGCATTTT.